This T cell receptor (beta chain) was retrieved from a study of shared clonotypes between healthy human individuals (TCRdb year 2020). Regarding the study in general: A few men and two women, aged 18 to 49 years, made up the cohort. For each donor, three plates each were used for CD4 naive and CD4 memory, two plates were used for CD8 naive, and one plate was used for CD8 memory. The study deeply sequenced blood TCR repertoires of five healthy adults to estimate repertoire size and the extent of clonotype sharing between individuals. To increase sequencing depth and limit assay-specific biases, TCR repertoire library preparation and sequencing were carried out by different laboratories using diverse techniques. Each donor's leukapheresis produced roughly between roughly 0.85 and 9.5 billion PBMCs. General study outcomes and caveats: Rarefaction of sorted-subset datasets indicated incomplete sequencing despite the large sequencing depth. Estimated clonotype richness was generally larger for naive than for memory subsets. Sampling was restricted to blood, and TCR repertoires in tissue are likely to differ from TCR repertoires in blood. Across a handful of donors, roughly 5.4% of naive CD4, roughly 3.4% of naive CD8, 2% to 2.5% of memory CD4, and about 0.4% of memory CD8 clonotypes were shared. Higher generation probabilities were observed for clonotypes shared by all four sorted-subset donors than for non-shared clonotypes. The genetic and exposure-history diversity represented was limited by the small number of donors. Pairwise subsampling led to the expectation that sequencing depth would affect the degree of clonotype sharing among donors.

CD8 naive samples were obtained by positive selection for CCR7 among CD45RO-negative cells, yielding a CD45RA+CCR7+ population from which TemRA cells were excluded. The donors were healthy, HIV-negative adults with no recently reported acute infections or vaccinations. All donors were Caucasian adults living in Nashville, Tennessee, USA. After blood collection by leukapheresis, PBMCs were isolated using Ficoll-Histopaque density gradient centrifugation and then cryopreserved in the vapor phase of liquid nitrogen. Analytical flow cytometry was used to check the purity and quantity of every magnetically sorted T cell population. From each sorted fraction, genomic DNA was isolated and quantified by UV absorbance on a Nanodrop 2000c. Comment on this clone: Its target antigen remains unknown. No base quality values were provided; no much bigger clone lies one nucleotide off.

From the cysteine up to the phenylalanine, the CDR3 has a length of 16 residues. This entry keeps only the CDR3 DNA: 48 bases, framed from base 1. CDR1 and CDR2 are read off the germline V gene as SGDLS and YYNGEE. At the junction V is shortened by 4 bases and J by 7 bases, with 21 bases in between. Using the deep immunoSEQ assay, TCR CDR3 regions were amplified from genomic DNA by multiplex PCR. For each cell subset, the extracted genomic DNA was distributed evenly across all wells of several immunoSEQ 96-well plates, and each plate served as one replicate. For sorted subsets, about 0.2 ug genomic DNA, equal to 25,000 to 35,000 T cell genomes, was loaded into each replicate PCR. The purified libraries were quantified using a Qubit 3.0 fluorometer, sized with a Bioanalyzer 2100, and then quantified again using the KAPA Library Quantification kit. A separate single-read 150-cycle Illumina NextSeq 550 flow cell was used to sequence each immunoSEQ 96-well plate. The authors processed their data as follows. The immunoSEQ output contained only junctional sequences without quality scores, so filtering could not match that applied to full-length reads. To assign V/J genes and CDR3, sequences were annotated against IMGT germline references using PyIR, a Python wrapper for IgBLAST v1.9. Reads with weak V/J assignments (E-value above 1e-6), missing CDR3, stop codons, out-of-frame junctions, or ambiguous translated residues were removed. A V3J clonotype was defined by an identical inferred V gene, J gene, and CDR3 amino acid sequence. The percentage overlap between two repertoires was calculated by dividing the number of shared unique clonotypes by the size of the smaller repertoire. Richness of each repertoire was evaluated using RTK rarefaction, the Chao1 estimator, and Recon v2.1 estimates of unobserved clonotypes. Generation probabilities for all TCRbeta clonotypes obtained by the gDNA method from several donors were computed using OLGA. This immuneACCESS table, as held by TCRdb, lists in-frame sequences with V and J called but not all clones. Of the missing ones, under half trace to an unresolved V gene in checked studies; the others have no known cause. V and J calls and clone size are given by that table; D and trimming were obtained from the DNA. This sample lists some 2.1 million clones; roughly 93% were detected once. Around 1.7% of the sample is in the top ten clones.

Sequencing input: naive CD8+ T cells from PBMCs. The cell subset or site label on this specimen signifies: CD45RA+CCR7+. The origin of this receptor is a man between 18 and 29 years old in good health. Some clones in this sample may be carry-over from other donors' samples. In this chain, TRBV9 is recombined with TRBJ2-1; a weak D assignment points to TRBD2 (5 bases agree). The sequenced DNA is TGTGCCAGCAGCCCCCCTGGCGGGTCATCTCGGAATGAGCAGTTCTTC. It codes for CASSPPGGSSRNEQFF.